The present T cell receptor (beta chain) was sequenced within a study of T cell repertoires in cytomegalovirus infection. General study findings and limits: CMV carriers having the relevant HLA were flagged by cumulative public TCR beta family frequency.

MiXCR, run by TCRdb on the reads, gives a single entry per CDR3 protein. The sample lists tens of thousands of distinct CDR3 sequences, less than 4.5% occurring once. Trimming removed 5 bases from V and 4 bases from J, with 9 bases in between. CDR1 and CDR2 (germline): MDHEN, SYDVKM. The CDR3 spans 12 residues. This clonotype was recorded many times. Its matching antigen is unknown. The origin of this receptor is a human donor in good health (CMV status not recorded). Some clones in this sample may be carry-over from other donors' samples. V is TRBV28 and J is TRBJ2-7, with D tentatively TRBD1 (5 bases). Sequenced input: PBMCs. CDR3 bases: TGTGCCAGCAGTGCCAGGGTTTACGAGCAGTACTTC. Translation: CASSARVYEQYF. Full variable domain (rest looked up from reference TRBV28 and TRBJ2-7): DVKVTQSSRYLVKRTGEKVFLECVQDMDHENMFWYRQDPGLGLRLIYFSYDVKMKEKGDIPEGYSVSREKKERFSLILESASTNQTSMYLCASSARVYEQYFGPGTRLTVT.